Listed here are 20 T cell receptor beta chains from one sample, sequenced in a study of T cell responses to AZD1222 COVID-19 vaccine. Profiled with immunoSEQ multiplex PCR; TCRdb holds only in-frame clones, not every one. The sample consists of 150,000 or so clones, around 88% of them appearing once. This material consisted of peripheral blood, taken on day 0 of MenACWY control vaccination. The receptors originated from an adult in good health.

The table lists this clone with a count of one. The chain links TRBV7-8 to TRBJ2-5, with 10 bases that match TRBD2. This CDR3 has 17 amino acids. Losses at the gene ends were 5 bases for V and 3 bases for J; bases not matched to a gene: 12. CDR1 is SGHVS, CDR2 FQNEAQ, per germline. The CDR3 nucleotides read TGTGCCAGCAGCGGCCCCTCTAGCGGGAGTACGGAAGAGACCCAGTACTTC. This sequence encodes CASSGPSSGSTEETQYF.

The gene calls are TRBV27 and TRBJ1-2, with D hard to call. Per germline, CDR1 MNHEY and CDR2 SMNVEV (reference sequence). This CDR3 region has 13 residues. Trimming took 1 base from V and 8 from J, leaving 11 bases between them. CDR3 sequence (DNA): TGTGCCAGCAGTTTATTGGAGGGCGGGGGCTACACCTTC. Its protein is CASSLLEGGGYTF.

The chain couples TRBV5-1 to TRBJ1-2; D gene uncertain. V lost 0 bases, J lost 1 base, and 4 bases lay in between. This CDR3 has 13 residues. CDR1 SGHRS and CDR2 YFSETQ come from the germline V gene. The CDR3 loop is CASSLGFNYGYTF. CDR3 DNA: TGCGCCAGCAGCTTGGGTTTTAACTATGGCTACACCTTC.

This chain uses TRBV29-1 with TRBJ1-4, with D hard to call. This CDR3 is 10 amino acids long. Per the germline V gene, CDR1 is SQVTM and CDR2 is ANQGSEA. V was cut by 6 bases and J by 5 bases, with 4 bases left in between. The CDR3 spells CSVGNEKLFF. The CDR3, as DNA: TGCAGCGTGGGGAATGAAAAACTGTTTTTT.

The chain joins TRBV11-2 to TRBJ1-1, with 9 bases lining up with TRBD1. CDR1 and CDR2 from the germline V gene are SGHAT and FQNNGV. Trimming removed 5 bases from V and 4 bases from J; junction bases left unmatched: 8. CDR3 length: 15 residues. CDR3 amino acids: CASSHPGQGGTEAFF. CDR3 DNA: TGTGCCAGCAGCCATCCGGGACAGGGCGGCACTGAAGCTTTCTTT. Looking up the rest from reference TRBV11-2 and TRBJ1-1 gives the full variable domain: EAGVAQSPRYKIIEKRQSVAFWCNPISGHATLYWYQQILGQGPKLLIQFQNNGVVDDSQLPKDRFSAERLKGVDSTLKIQPAKLEDSAVYLCASSHPGQGGTEAFFGQGTRLTVV.

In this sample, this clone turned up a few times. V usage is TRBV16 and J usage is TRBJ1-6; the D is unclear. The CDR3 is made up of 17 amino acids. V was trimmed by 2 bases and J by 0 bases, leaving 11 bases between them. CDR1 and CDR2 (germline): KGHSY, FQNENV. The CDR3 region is CASSQTGDGSYNSPLHF. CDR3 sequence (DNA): TGTGCCAGCAGCCAAACGGGAGACGGCTCCTATAATTCACCCCTCCACTTT.

The CDR3 sequence: CASSVSGGEKLFF. For the CDR3, the DNA is TGTGCCAGCAGCGTATCCGGGGGAGAAAAACTGTTTTTT. This rearrangement joins TRBV9 to TRBJ1-4; D might be TRBD1 (5 bases). Trimming removed 1 base at V and 8 bases at J, with 9 bases between. This CDR3 spans 13 amino acids. Germline CDR1 reads SGDLS; CDR2 reads YYNGEE.

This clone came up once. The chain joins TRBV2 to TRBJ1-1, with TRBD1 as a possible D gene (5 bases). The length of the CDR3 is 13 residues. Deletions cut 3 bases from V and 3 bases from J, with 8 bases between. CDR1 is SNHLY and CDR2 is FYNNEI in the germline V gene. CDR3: CASSDRVDTEAFF. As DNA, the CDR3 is TGTGCCAGCAGTGACAGGGTGGACACTGAAGCTTTCTTT.

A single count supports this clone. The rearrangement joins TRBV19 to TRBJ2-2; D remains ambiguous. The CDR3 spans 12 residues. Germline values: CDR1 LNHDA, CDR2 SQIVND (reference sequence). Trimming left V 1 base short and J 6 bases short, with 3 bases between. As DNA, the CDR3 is TGTGCCAGTAGTATAGCACCCGGGGAGCTGTTTTTT. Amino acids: CASSIAPGELFF.

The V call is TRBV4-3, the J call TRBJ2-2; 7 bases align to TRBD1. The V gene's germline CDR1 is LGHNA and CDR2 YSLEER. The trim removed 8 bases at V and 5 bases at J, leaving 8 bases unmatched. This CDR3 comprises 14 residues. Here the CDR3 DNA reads TGCGCCAGCGGCGAGACAGGGTGGACCGGGGAGCTGTTTTTT. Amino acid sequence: CASGETGWTGELFF.

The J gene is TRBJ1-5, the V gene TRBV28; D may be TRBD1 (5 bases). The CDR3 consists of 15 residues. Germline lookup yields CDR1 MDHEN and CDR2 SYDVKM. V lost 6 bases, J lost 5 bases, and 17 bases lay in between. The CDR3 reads CASSPTGRGDQPQHF. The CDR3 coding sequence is TGTGCCAGCAGCCCTACGGGGAGAGGGGATCAGCCCCAGCATTTT.

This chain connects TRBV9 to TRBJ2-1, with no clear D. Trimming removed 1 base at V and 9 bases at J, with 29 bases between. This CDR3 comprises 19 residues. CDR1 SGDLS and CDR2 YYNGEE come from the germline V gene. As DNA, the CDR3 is TGTGCCAGCAGCGTAACTTTAAGAGGATTAAGGATGACCCGAAGTGAGCAGTTCTTC. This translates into CASSVTLRGLRMTRSEQFF. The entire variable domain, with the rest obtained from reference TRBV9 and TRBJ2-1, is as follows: DSGVTQTPKHLITATGQRVTLRCSPRSGDLSVYWYQQSLDQGLQFLIQYYNGEERAKGNILERFSAQQFPDLHSELNLSSLELGDSALYFCASSVTLRGLRMTRSEQFFGPGTRLTVL.

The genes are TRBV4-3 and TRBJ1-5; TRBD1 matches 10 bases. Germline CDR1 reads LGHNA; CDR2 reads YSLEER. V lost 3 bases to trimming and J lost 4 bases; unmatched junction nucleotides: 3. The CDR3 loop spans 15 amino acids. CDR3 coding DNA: TGCGCCAGCAGCCAGGACAGGGGGGTTAATCAGCCCCAGCATTTT. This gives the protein CASSQDRGVNQPQHF.

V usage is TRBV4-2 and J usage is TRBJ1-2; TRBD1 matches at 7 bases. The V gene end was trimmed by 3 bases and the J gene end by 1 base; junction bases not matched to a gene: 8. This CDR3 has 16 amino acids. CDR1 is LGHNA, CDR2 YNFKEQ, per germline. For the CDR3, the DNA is TGTGCCAGCAGCCACGCCCCACGGGACAGTAACTATGGCTACACCTTC. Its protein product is CASSHAPRDSNYGYTF.

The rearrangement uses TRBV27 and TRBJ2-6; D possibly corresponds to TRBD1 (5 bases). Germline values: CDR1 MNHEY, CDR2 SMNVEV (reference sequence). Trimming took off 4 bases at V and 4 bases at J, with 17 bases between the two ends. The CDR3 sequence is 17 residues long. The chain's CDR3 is CASSSRVGAGGANVLTF. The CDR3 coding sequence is TGTGCCAGCAGTTCAAGGGTAGGGGCTGGCGGGGCCAACGTCCTGACTTTC.

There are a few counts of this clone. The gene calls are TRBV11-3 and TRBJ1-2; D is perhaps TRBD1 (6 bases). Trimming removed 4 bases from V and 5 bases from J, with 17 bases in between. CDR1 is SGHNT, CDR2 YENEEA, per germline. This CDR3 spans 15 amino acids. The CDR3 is CASSSGQTESYGYTF. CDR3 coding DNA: TGTGCCAGCAGCTCCGGACAGACGGAGTCATATGGCTACACCTTC. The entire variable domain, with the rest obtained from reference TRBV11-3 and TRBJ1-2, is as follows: EAGVVQSPRYKIIEKKQPVAFWCNPISGHNTLYWYLQNLGQGPELLIRYENEEAVDDSQLPKDRFSAERLKGVDSTLKIQPAELGDSAVYLCASSSGQTESYGYTFGSGTRLTVV.

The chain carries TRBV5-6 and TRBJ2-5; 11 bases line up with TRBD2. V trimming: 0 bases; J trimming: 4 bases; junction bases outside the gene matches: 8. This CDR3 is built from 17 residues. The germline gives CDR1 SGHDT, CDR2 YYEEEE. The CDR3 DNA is TGTGCCAGCAGCTTGGGACTAGCGGGATGGAGCTCAGAGACCCAGTACTTC. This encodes CASSLGLAGWSSETQYF. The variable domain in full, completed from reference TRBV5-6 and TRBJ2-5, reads DAGVTQSPTHLIKTRGQQVTLRCSPKSGHDTVSWYQQALGQGPQFIFQYYEEEERQRGNFPDRFSGHQFPNYSSELNVNALLLGDSALYLCASSLGLAGWSSETQYFGPGTRLLVL.

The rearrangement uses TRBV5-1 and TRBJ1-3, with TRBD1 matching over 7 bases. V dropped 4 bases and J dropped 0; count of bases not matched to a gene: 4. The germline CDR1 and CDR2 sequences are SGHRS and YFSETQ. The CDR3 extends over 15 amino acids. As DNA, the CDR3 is TGCGCCAGCAGCGCGACAGGGAGCTCTGGAAACACCATATATTTT. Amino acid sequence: CASSATGSSGNTIYF. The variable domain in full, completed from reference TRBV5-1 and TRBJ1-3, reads KAGVTQTPRYLIKTRGQQVTLSCSPISGHRSVSWYQQTPGQGLQFLFEYFSETQRNKGNFPGRFSGRQFSNSRSEMNVSTLELGDSALYLCASSATGSSGNTIYFGEGSWLTVV.

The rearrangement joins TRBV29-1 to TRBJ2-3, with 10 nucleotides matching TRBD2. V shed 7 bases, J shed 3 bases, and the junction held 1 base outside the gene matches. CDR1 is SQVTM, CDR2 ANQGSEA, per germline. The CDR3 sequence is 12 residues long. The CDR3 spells CSGAGGTDTQYF. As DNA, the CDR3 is TGCAGCGGAGCGGGGGGGACAGATACGCAGTATTTT.

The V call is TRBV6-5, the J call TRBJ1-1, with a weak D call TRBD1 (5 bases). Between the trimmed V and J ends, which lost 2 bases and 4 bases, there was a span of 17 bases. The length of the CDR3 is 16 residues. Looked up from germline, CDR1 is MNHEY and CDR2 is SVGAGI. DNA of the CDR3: TGTGCCAGCAGTTACCATGCGTCCGGGGCGAGCACTGAAGCTTTCTTT. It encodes CASSYHASGASTEAFF.